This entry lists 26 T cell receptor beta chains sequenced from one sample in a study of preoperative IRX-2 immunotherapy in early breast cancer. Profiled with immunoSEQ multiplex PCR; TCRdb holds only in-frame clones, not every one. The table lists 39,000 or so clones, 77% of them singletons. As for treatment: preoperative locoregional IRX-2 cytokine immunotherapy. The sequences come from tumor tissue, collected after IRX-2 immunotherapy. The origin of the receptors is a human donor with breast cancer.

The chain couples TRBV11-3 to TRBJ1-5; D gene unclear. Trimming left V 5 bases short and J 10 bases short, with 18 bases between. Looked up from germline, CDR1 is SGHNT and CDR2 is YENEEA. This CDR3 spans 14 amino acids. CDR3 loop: CASSQGNSVAPQHF. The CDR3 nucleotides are TGTGCCAGCAGCCAAGGAAACAGCGTAGCTCCCCAGCATTTT.

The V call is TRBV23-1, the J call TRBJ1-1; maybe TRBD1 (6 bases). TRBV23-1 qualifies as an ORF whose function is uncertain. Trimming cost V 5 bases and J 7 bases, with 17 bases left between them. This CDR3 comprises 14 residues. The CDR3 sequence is CASSSSPGAGEAFF. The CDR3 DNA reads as TGCGCCAGCAGTTCTTCCCCGGGGGCCGGTGAAGCTTTCTTT.

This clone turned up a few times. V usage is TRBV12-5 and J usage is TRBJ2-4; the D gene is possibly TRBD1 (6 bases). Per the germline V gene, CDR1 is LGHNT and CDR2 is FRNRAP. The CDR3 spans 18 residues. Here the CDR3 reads CASLDTPRDTIAKNIQYF. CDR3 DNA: TGTGCCAGCCTCGATACGCCTAGGGACACCATAGCCAAAAACATTCAGTACTTC.

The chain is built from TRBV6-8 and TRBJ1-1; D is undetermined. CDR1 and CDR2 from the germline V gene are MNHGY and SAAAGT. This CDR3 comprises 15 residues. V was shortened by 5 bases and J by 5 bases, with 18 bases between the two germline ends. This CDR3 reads CASSEVQGRATEAFF. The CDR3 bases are TGTGCCAGCAGTGAGGTACAAGGAAGGGCAACTGAAGCTTTCTTT.

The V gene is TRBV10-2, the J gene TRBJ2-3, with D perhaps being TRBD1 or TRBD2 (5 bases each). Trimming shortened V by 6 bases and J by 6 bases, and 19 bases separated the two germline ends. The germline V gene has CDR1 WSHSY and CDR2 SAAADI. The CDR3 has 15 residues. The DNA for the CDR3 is TGCGCCAGCAGCCCCGGGACCTCAAGCTTTGATACGCAGTATTTT. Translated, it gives CASSPGTSSFDTQYF.

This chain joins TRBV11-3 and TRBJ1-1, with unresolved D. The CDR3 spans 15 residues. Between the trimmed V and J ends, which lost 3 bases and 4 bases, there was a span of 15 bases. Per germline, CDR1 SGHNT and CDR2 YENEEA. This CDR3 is CASSLLATGSTEAFF. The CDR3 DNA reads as TGTGCCAGCAGCTTGCTCGCCACGGGGAGCACTGAAGCTTTCTTT.

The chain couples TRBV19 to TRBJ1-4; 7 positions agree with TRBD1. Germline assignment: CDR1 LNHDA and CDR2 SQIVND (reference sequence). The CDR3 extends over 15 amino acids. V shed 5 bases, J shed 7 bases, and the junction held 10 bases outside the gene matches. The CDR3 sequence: CASSPGDSTLEKLFF. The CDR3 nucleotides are TGTGCCAGTAGTCCGGGGGACAGCACACTTGAAAAACTGTTTTTT.

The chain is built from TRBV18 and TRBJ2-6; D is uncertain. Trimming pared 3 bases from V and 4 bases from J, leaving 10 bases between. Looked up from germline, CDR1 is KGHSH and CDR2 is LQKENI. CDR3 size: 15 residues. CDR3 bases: TGTGCCAGCTCACCCCCAGGTCGGGGGGCCAACGTCCTGACTTTC. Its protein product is CASSPPGRGANVLTF.

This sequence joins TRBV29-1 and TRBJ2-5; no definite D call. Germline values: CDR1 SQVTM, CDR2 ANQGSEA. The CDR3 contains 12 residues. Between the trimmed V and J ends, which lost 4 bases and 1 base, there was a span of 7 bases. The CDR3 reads CSVGQVQETQYF. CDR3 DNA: TGCAGCGTTGGGCAGGTCCAAGAGACCCAGTACTTC.

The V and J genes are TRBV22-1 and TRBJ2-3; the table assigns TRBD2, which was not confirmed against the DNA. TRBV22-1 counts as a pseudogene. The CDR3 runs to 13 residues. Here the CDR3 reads CATSSGGTDTQYF. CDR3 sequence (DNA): TGTGCCACCAGCTCGGGGGGTACAGATACGCAGTATTTT.

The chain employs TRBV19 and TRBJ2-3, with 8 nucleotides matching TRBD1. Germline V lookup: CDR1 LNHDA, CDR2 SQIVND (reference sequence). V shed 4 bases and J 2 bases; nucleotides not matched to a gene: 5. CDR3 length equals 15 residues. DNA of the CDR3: TGTGCCAGTAGTACCACGACAGGGGCCACAGATACGCAGTATTTT. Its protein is CASSTTTGATDTQYF.

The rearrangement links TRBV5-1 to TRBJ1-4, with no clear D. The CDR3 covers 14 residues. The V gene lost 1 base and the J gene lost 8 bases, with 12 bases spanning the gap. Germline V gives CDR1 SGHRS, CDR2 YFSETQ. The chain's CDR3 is CASSLTRMDEKLFF. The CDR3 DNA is TGCGCCAGCAGCTTGACTCGGATGGACGAAAAACTGTTTTTT. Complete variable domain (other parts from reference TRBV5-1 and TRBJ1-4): KAGVTQTPRYLIKTRGQQVTLSCSPISGHRSVSWYQQTPGQGLQFLFEYFSETQRNKGNFPGRFSGRQFSNSRSEMNVSTLELGDSALYLCASSLTRMDEKLFFGSGTQLSVL.

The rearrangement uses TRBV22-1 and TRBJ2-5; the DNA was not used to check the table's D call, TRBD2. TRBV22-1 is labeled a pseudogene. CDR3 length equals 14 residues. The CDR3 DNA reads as TGTGCCAGCAGTTTCTCCGGGAGTCAAGAGACCCAGTACTTC. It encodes CASSFSGSQETQYF.

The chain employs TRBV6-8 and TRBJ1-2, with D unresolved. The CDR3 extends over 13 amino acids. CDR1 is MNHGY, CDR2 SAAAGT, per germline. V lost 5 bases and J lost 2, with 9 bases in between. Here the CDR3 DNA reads TGTGCCAGCAGTGATGAGGACAACTATGGCTACACCTTC. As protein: CASSDEDNYGYTF.

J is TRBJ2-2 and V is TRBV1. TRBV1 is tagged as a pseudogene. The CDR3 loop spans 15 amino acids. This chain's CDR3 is CASSTPRLGTGELFF. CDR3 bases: TGCGCCAGCAGCACGCCCCGGCTAGGGACCGGGGAGCTGTTTTTT.

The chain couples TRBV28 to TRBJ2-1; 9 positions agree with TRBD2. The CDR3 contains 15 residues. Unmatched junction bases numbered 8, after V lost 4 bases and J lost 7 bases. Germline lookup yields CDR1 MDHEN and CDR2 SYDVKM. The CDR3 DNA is TGTGCCAGCAGTTCCCCGGGACTAGCTAGGAATGAGCAGTTCTTC. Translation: CASSSPGLARNEQFF.

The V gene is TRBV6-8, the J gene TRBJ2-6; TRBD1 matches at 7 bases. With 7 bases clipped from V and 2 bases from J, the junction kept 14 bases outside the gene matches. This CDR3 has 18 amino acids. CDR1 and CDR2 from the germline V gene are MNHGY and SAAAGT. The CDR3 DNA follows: TGTGCCAGCACCCCGGCGACAGGGCTTGGTACTGGGGCCAACGTCCTGACTTTC. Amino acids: CASTPATGLGTGANVLTF.

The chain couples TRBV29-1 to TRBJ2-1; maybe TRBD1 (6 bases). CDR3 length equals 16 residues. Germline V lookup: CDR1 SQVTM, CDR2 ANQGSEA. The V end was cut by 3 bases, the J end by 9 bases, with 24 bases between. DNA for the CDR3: TGCAGCGTTGAGCCCCCCGACAGGTCCCGTGGGGGTGAGCAGTTCTTC. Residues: CSVEPPDRSRGGEQFF.

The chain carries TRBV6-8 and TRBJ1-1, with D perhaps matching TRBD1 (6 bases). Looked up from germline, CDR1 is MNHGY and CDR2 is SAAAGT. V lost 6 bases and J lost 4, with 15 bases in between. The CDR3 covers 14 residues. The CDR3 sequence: CASSQPNRATEAFF. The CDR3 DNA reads TGTGCCAGCAGCCAACCAAACAGGGCCACTGAAGCTTTCTTT.

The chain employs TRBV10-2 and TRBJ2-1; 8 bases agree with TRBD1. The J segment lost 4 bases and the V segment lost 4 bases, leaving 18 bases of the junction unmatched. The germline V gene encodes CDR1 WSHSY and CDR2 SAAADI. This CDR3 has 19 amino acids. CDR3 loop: CASSGPTGAIQTPYNEQFF. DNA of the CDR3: TGCGCCAGCAGTGGCCCGACAGGGGCGATCCAAACTCCATACAATGAGCAGTTCTTC.

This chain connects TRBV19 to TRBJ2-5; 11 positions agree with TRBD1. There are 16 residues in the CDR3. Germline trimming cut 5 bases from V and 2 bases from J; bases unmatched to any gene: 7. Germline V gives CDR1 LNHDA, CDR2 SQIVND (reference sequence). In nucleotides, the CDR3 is TGTGCCAGTAGTCCGCCGGGACAGGGGGTACAAGAGACCCAGTACTTC. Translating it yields CASSPPGQGVQETQYF.

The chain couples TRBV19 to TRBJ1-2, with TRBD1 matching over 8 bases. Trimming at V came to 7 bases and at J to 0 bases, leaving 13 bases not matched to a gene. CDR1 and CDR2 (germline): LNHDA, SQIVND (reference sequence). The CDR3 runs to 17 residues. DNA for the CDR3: TGTGCCAGTAAATCATACCGGGACAGGAGAGCTAACTATGGCTACACCTTC. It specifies CASKSYRDRRANYGYTF.

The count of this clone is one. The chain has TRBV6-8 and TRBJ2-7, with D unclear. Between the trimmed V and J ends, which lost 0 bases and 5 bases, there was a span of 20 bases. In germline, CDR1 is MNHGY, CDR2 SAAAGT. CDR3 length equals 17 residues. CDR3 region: CASSYSRFPVKYDEQYF. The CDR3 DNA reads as TGTGCCAGCAGTTACTCGAGGTTTCCCGTCAAATACGACGAGCAGTACTTC.

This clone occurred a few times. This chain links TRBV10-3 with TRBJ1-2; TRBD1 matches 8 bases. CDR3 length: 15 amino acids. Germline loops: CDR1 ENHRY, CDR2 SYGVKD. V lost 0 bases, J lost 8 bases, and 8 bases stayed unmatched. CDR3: CAISESNQGAQGYTF. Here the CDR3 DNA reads TGTGCCATCAGTGAGTCGAATCAGGGGGCGCAGGGCTACACCTTC.

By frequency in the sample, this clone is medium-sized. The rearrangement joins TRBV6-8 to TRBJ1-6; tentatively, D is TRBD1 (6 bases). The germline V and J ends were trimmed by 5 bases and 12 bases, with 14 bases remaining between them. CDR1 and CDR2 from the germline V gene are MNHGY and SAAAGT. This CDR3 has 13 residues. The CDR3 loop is CASSHGDTEPLHF. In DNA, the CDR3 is TGTGCCAGCAGTCATGGGGACACCGAACCCCTCCACTTT.

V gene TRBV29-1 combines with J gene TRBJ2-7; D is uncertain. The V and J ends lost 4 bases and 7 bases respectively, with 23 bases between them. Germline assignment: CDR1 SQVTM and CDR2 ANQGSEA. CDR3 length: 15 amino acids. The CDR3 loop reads CSVVEALGTLREQYF. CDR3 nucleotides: TGCAGCGTTGTTGAGGCATTGGGAACACTACGGGAGCAGTACTTC.